The rows below give T cell receptor beta chains drawn from one sample of a study of T cells in Graves' hyperthyroidism and ophthalmopathy. TCRdb reprocessed the multiplex PCR reads via MiXCR and lists one record per CDR3 protein. The table has about 300,000 distinct CDR3 sequences, roughly 19% seen once. Source material: blood. The receptors were sampled from a man between 50 and 59 years old with Graves' ophthalmopathy. CDR3s include the opening cysteine and the closing phenylalanine or tryptophan. The D gene is left open where the match is weak. Clone size, where shown, is once, few, many, or a class for clones that have expanded.

- TRBJ2-1 TRBV30 many TGTGCCTCTACAGCGGTCACGATATACAATGAGCAGTTCTTC CASTAVTIYNEQFF
TRBD1 TRBJ2-1 TRBV12-3/TRBV12-4 many TGTGCCAGCAGTTGGGGACAGGGGGGGCAGAATGAGCAGTTCTTC CASSWGQGGQNEQFF
- TRBJ2-2 TRBV4-1 - TGCGCCAGCACCGAAGATCAGGCAGGGGCGAACACCGGGGAGCTGTTTTTT CASTEDQAGANTGELFF
TRBD1 TRBJ2-5 TRBV18 - TGTGCCAGCTCACAAACTCGACAGGGGGCTAAAGAGACCCAGTACTTC CASSQTRQGAKETQYF
TRBD1 TRBJ2-3 TRBV6-1 - TGTGCCAGCAGCCTCCGACAGGGGGCAAAGTTGACAGATACGCAGTATTTT CASSLRQGAKLTDTQYF
- TRBJ1-6 TRBV2 many TGTGCCAGCAGCGGAAGGGGACGGAACCATTCACCCCTCCACTTT CASSGRGRNHSPLHF
TRBD1 TRBJ2-2 TRBV12-3/TRBV12-4 - TGTGCCAGCATCGGACAGGTCCTTTCCGGGGAGCTGTTTTTT CASIGQVLSGELFF
- TRBJ1-1 TRBV11-2 many TGTGCCAGCAGCTTAGACCGCGGCAGGAGGACGAGGAACACTGAAGCTTTCTTT CASSLDRGRRTRNTEAFF
- TRBJ2-7 TRBV5-1 many TGCGCCAGCAGCTTGGACAGGGGGGGCTACGAGCAGTACTTC CASSLDRGGYEQYF
TRBD2 TRBJ2-1 TRBV29-1 few TGCAGCGCGGGACTAGCGGGAGGGCGGAGCTCCTACAATGAGCAGTTCTTC CSAGLAGGRSSYNEQFF
- TRBJ2-2 TRBV28 - TGTGCCAGCAAGAGGAACACCGGGGAGCTGTTTTTT CASKRNTGELFF
TRBD2 TRBJ2-1 TRBV20-1 many TGCAGTGCCCTTCCCAGCGGGAGGGACTACAATGAGCAGTTCTTC CSALPSGRDYNEQFF
- TRBJ2-2 TRBV28 - TGTGCCAGCACACCTCGGGGACCCATGAACACCGGGGAGCTGTTTTTT CASTPRGPMNTGELFF
TRBD1 TRBJ1-5 TRBV5-1 many TGCGCCAGCAGCCCGGGACAGCTCAATCAGCCCCAGCATTTT CASSPGQLNQPQHF
TRBD2 TRBJ2-4 TRBV6-1 - TGTGCCAGCAGCGGGCGGGGGGCCAAAAACATTCAGTACTTC CASSGRGAKNIQYF
- TRBJ2-7 TRBV15 - TGTGCCACCAGCAGAGACGGAACCTACGAGCAGTACTTC CATSRDGTYEQYF
- TRBJ2-1 TRBV24-1 - TGTGCCACCAGTGCCGTCGGCAGCCGCTCCTACAATGAGCAGTTCTTC CATSAVGSRSYNEQFF
TRBD2 TRBJ2-1 TRBV10-3 - TGTGCCATCAGGCTAGCGGGAGAAAGTGAGCAGTTCTTC CAIRLAGESEQFF
- TRBJ2-2 TRBV3-1 - TGTGCCAGCAGCGTCCGGGTTTTACGTACCACCGGGGAGCTGTTTTTT CASSVRVLRTTGELFF
TRBD1 TRBJ2-7 TRBV6-1 few TGTGCCAGCAGTGGCTCGGACAGGGTACCCTACGAGCAGTACTTC CASSGSDRVPYEQYF
- TRBJ1-1 TRBV6-6 - TGTGCCAGCAGTTACTCGATTGGGCGGGACACTGAAGCTTTCTTT CASSYSIGRDTEAFF
TRBD1 TRBJ1-3 TRBV18 - TGTGCCAGCTCACCCGGGACAGGAGAAAACACCATATATTTT CASSPGTGENTIYF
TRBD2 TRBJ2-5 TRBV2 - TGTGCCAGCAGTGAACTAGCGGGAGGGACCCAGTACTTC CASSELAGGTQYF
- TRBJ2-6 TRBV11-2 - TGTGCCAGCAGCCCCGGAGGGACAGCCGTCTCTGAGGCCAACGTCCTGACTTTC CASSPGGTAVSEANVLTF
- TRBJ2-5 TRBV20-1 - TGCAGTGCTTCCAACCCAGCAGAGACCCAGTACTTC CSASNPAETQYF
- TRBJ2-7 TRBV6-1 - TGTGCCAGCAGTGAGGGTTTCTACGAGCAGTACTTC CASSEGFYEQYF
- TRBJ2-7 TRBV7-2 - TGTGCCAGCAGCTTGAACCGTGACTTTTACGAGCAGTACTTC CASSLNRDFYEQYF
TRBD1 TRBJ2-7 TRBV28 - TGTGCCAGCAGTTTATCTTCCGGGACAGGGAAGTCCGAGCAGTACTTC CASSLSSGTGKSEQYF
TRBD2 TRBJ2-3 TRBV7-3 many TGTGCCAGCAGCTCGCCCTTAGCGGGGGAAGGAGGAGATACGCAGTATTTT CASSSPLAGEGGDTQYF
- TRBJ1-6 TRBV7-9 few TGTGCCAGCAGTACGGAGGGGGATAATTCACCCCTCCACTTT CASSTEGDNSPLHF
- TRBJ2-3 TRBV5-1 many TGCGCCAGCAGCTTCGTAGGAGGTCAAAGCTCTAGCACAGATACGCAGTATTTT CASSFVGGQSSSTDTQYF
- TRBJ2-7 TRBV2 many TGTGCCAGCAGTCGGCAAAGCTCCTACGAGCAGTACTTC CASSRQSSYEQYF
- TRBJ2-7 TRBV4-2 - TGTGCCAGCAGCCAAGCTGTTGTTCCGGCAGGGACTTACGAGCAGTACTTC CASSQAVVPAGTYEQYF
- TRBJ2-3 TRBV7-3 few TGTGCCAGCAGCCCCCTGGACTTAGATACGCAGTATTTT CASSPLDLDTQYF
- TRBJ2-3 TRBV27 many TGTGCCAGTACCGCCTGGGGGGCCGACACAGATACGCAGTATTTT CASTAWGADTDTQYF
- TRBJ1-1 TRBV10-3 few TGTGCCATCAGTGGACAGGAGGGGGCTGAAGCTTTCTTT CAISGQEGAEAFF
- TRBJ2-1 TRBV28 - TGTGCCAGCAGTCTTCCGGGACTGGACTACAATGAGCAGTTCTTC CASSLPGLDYNEQFF
- TRBJ2-7 TRBV20-1 few TGCAGTGTTAACCGGTATAGCTCCTACGAGCAGTACTTC CSVNRYSSYEQYF
- TRBJ1-2 TRBV7-8 - TGTGCCAGCAGCTTAGCGGGACACGGAAATGGCTACACCTTC CASSLAGHGNGYTF
- TRBJ2-1 TRBV28 many TGTGCCACCTCCGGAGCGTCCTCCTACAATGAGCAGTTCTTC CATSGASSYNEQFF
- TRBJ2-7 TRBV30 many TGTGCCTGGGGACCTCGGGGTCCCTACGAGCAGTACTTC CAWGPRGPYEQYF
- TRBJ1-2 TRBV6-2/TRBV6-3 few TGTGCCAGCAGTTACTCTCAGGCGGTCTATGGCTACACCTTC CASSYSQAVYGYTF
- TRBJ2-7 TRBV6-1 many TGTGCCAGCAGTGACCGACAGGTCTACTACGAGCAGTACTTC CASSDRQVYYEQYF
TRBD2 TRBJ2-7 TRBV5-1 many TGCGCCAGCAGCTTGGCGACGGGAGGGCACTCCTACGAGCAGTACTTC CASSLATGGHSYEQYF
- TRBJ1-3 TRBV28 few TGTGCCAGCAGGGATACAGGGATCTCTGGAAACACCATATATTTT CASRDTGISGNTIYF
- TRBJ2-1 TRBV7-8 few TGTGCCAGCAGCCCCGTTCCGGTAACCTACAATGAGCAGTTCTTC CASSPVPVTYNEQFF
- TRBJ2-1 TRBV19 - TGTGCCAGTAGTATTCAGGGGCTCAATGAGCAGTTCTTC CASSIQGLNEQFF
- TRBJ2-1 TRBV5-1 - TGTGCCAGCAGCACAATTATTAATGAGCAGTTCTTC CASSTIINEQFF
TRBD1 TRBJ2-7 TRBV2 many TGTGCCAGCAGACCCGGGACAGGGGGGCTCCGGCACCCCTACGAGCAGTACTTC CASRPGTGGLRHPYEQYF
- TRBJ2-1 TRBV5-1 many TGCGCCAGCAGCTCGAAAGATATTGAGCAGTTCTTC CASSSKDIEQFF
- TRBJ2-5 TRBV7-9 many TGTGCCAGCAGCTCCGCCCTAGCGAGCCAAGAGACCCAGTACTTC CASSSALASQETQYF
TRBD2 TRBJ2-3 TRBV24-1 - TGTGCCACCAGTGGACTAGCGGAGACGGATACGCAGTATTTT CATSGLAETDTQYF
- TRBJ1-1 TRBV29-1 few TGCAGCGGGGGAGGTGGAGCAATGAACACTGAAGCTTTCTTT CSGGGGAMNTEAFF
- TRBJ2-5 TRBV19 few TGTGCCAGTAGCAAGGGCAAGCAAGAGACCCAGTACTTC CASSKGKQETQYF
- TRBJ2-5 TRBV20-1 - TGCAGTGCTAGAGTAGCTGAGGGCCAAGAGACCCAGTACTTC CSARVAEGQETQYF
- TRBJ1-4 TRBV20-1 - TGCAGTGCAAGGAAGACGGCTAATGAAAAACTGTTTTTT CSARKTANEKLFF
- TRBJ1-3 TRBV11-2 - TGTGCCAGCAGGACATCGTCTGGAAACACCATATATTTT CASRTSSGNTIYF
TRBD2 TRBJ2-7 TRBV12-3/TRBV12-4 - TGTGCCAGCAGTCAACTCGGACTAGTCTACGAGCAGTACTTC CASSQLGLVYEQYF
- TRBJ1-1 TRBV6-1 - TGTGCCAGCATTCCTTGGGGGAACACTGAAGCTTTCTTT CASIPWGNTEAFF